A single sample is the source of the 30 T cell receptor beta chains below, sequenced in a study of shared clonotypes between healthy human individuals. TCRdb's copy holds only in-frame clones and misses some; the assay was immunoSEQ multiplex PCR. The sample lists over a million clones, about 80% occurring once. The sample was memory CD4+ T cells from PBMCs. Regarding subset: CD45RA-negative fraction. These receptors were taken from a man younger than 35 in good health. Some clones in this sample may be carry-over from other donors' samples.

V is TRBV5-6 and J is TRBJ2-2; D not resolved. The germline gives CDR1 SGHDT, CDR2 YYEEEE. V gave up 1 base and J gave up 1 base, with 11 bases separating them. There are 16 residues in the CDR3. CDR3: CASSLYRVGNTGELFF. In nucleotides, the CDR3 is TGTGCCAGCAGCTTGTACCGGGTGGGGAACACCGGGGAGCTGTTTTTT.

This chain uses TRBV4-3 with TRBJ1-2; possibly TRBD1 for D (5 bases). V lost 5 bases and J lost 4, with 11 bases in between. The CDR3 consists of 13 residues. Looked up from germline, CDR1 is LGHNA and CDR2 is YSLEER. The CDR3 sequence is CASSEVRGYGYTF. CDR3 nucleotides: TGCGCCAGCAGCGAAGTAAGGGGCTATGGCTACACCTTC.

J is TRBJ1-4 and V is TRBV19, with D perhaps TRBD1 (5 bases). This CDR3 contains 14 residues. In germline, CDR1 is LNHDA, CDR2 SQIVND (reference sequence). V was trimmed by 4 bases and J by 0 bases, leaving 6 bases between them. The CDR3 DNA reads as TGTGCCAGTAGTACGACAGCAACTAATGAAAAACTGTTTTTT. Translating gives CASSTTATNEKLFF.

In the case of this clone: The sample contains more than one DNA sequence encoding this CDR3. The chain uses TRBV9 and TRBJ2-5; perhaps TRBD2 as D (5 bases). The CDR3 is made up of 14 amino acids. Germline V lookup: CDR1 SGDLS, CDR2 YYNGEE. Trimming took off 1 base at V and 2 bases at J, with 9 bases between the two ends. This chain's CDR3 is CASSVSSGQETQYF. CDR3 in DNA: TGTGCCAGCAGCGTAAGCAGCGGACAAGAGACCCAGTACTTC.

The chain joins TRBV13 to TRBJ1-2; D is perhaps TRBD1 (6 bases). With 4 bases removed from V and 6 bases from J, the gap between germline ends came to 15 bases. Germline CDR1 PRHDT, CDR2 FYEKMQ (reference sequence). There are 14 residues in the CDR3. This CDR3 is CASSSRGPEDGYTF. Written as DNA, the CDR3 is TGTGCCAGCAGCTCCAGGGGCCCGGAAGATGGCTACACCTTC.

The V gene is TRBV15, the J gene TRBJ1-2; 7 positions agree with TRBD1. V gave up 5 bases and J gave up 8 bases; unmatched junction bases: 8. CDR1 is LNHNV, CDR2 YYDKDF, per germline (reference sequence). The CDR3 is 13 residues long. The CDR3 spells CATSRLQGEGYTF. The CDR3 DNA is TGTGCCACCAGCCGTCTCCAGGGGGAGGGCTACACCTTC.

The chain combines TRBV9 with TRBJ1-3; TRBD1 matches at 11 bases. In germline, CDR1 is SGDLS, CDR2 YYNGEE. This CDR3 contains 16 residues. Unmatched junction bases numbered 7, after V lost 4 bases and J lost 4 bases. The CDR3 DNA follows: TGTGCCAGCAGCCCCGGACAGGGGGCGGTGGGAAACACCATATATTTT. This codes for CASSPGQGAVGNTIYF.

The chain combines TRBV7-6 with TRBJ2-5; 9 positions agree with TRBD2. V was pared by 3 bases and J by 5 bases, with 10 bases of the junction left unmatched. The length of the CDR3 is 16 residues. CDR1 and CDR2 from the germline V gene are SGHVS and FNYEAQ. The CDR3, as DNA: TGTGCCAGCAGCTTCCAAGGGGGCAGCGGGAGGGAGACCCAGTACTTC. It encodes CASSFQGGSGRETQYF.

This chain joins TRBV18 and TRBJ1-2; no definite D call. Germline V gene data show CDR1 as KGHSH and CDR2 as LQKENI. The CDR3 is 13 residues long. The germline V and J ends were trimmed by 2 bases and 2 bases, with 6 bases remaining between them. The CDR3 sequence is CASSPLQNYGYTF. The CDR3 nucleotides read TGTGCCAGCTCACCATTGCAAAACTATGGCTACACCTTC.

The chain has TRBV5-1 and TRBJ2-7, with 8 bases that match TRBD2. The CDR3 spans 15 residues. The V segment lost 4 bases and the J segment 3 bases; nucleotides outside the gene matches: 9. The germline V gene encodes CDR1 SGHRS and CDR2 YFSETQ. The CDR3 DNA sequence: TGCGCCAGCAGCCCGGGGGGGAAGTCGCTCTACGAGCAGTACTTC. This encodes CASSPGGKSLYEQYF. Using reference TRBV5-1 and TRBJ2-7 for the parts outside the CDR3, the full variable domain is KAGVTQTPRYLIKTRGQQVTLSCSPISGHRSVSWYQQTPGQGLQFLFEYFSETQRNKGNFPGRFSGRQFSNSRSEMNVSTLELGDSALYLCASSPGGKSLYEQYFGPGTRLTVT.

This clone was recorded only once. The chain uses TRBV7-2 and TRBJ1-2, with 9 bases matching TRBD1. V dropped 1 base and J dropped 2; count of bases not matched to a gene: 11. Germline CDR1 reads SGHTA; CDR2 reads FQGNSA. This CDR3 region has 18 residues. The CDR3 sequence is CASSLDYQGQGGNYGYTF. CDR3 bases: TGTGCCAGCAGCTTAGATTACCAGGGACAGGGTGGGAACTATGGCTACACCTTC.

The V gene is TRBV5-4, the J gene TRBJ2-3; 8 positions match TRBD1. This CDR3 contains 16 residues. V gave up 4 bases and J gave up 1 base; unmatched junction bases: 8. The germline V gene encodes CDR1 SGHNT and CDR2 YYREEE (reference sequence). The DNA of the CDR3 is TGTGCCAGCAGCCGCCCCGGACAGGGAGGCACAGATACGCAGTATTTT. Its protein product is CASSRPGQGGTDTQYF.

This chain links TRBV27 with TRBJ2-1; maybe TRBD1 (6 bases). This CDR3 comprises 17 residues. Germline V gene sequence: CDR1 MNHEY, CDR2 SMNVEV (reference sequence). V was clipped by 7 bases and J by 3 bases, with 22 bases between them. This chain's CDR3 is CASKIGGMGAGYNEQFF. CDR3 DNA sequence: TGTGCCAGCAAAATAGGGGGTATGGGGGCCGGCTACAATGAGCAGTTCTTC.

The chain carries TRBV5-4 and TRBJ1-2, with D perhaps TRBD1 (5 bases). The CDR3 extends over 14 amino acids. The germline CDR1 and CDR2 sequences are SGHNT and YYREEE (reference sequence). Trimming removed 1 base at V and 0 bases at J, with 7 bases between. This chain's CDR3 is CASSLPGTNYGYTF. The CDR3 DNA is TGTGCCAGCAGCTTGCCAGGGACTAACTATGGCTACACCTTC.

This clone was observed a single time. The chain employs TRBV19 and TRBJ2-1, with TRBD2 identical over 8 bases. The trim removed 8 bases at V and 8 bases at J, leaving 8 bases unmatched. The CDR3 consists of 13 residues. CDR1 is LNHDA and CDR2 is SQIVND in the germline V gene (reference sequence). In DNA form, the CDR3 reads TGTGCCAGTGGTACCAGCGGGAGCTATGAGCAGTTCTTC. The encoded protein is CASGTSGSYEQFF.

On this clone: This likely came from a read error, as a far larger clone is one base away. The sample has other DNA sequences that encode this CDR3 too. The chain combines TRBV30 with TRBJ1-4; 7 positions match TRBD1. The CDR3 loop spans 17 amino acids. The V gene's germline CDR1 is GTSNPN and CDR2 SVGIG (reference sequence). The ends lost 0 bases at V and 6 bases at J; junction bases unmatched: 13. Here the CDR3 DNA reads TGTGCCTGGAGTGTACGGCGGACAGGTCTGAGAGATGAAAAACTGTTTTTT. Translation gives CAWSVRRTGLRDEKLFF.

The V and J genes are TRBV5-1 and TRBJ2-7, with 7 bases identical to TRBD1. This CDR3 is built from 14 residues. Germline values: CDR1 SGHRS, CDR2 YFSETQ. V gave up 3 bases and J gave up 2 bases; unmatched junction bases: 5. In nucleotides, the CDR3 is TGCGCCAGCAGCTGGGGGACAGCCACCTACGAGCAGTACTTC. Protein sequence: CASSWGTATYEQYF.

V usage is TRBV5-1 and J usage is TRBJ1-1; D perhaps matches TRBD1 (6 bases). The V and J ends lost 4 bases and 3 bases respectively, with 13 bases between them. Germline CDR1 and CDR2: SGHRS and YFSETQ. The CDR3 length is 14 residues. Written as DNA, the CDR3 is TGCGCCAGCAGCGGGCACAGGGCGGACACTGAAGCTTTCTTT. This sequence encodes CASSGHRADTEAFF.

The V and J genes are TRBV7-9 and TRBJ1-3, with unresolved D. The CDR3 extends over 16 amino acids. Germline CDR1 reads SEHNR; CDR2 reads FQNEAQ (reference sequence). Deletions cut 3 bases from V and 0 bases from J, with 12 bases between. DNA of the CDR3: TGTGCCAGCAGCTTTATCTCGGTGAGCTCTGGAAACACCATATATTTT. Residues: CASSFISVSSGNTIYF.

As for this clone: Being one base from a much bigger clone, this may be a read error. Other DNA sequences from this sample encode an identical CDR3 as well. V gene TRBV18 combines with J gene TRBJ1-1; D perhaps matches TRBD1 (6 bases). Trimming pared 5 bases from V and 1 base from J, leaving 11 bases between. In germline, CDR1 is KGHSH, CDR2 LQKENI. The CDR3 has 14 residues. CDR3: CASSTTGANTEAFF. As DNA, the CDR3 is TGTGCCAGCTCAACGACGGGGGCGAACACTGAAGCTTTCTTT.

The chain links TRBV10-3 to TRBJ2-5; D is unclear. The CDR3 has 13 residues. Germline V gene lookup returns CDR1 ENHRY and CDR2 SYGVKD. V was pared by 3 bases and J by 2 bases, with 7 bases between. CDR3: CAISEAIQETQYF. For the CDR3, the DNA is TGTGCCATCAGTGAAGCCATACAAGAGACCCAGTACTTC.

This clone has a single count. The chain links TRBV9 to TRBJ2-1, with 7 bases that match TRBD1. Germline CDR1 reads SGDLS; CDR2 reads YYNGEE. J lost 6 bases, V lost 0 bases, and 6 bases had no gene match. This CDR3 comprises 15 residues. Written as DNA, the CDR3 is TGTGCCAGCAGCGTAGTAGCCGACAGGGCCAATGAGCAGTTCTTC. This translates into CASSVVADRANEQFF. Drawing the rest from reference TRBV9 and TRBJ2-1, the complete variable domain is DSGVTQTPKHLITATGQRVTLRCSPRSGDLSVYWYQQSLDQGLQFLIQYYNGEERAKGNILERFSAQQFPDLHSELNLSSLELGDSALYFCASSVVADRANEQFFGPGTRLTVL.

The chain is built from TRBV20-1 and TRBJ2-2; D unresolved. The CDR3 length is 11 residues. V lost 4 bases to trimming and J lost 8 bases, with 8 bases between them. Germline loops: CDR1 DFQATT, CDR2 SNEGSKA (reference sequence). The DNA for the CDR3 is TGCAGTGCTAAAGGTGGGGGGGAGCTGTTTTTT. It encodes CSAKGGGELFF.

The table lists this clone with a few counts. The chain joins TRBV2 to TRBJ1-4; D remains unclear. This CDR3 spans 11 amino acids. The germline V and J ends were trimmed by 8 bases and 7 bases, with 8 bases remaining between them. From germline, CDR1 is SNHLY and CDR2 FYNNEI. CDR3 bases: TGTGCCAGCCGGTCGGTTGAAAAACTGTTTTTT. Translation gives CASRSVEKLFF.

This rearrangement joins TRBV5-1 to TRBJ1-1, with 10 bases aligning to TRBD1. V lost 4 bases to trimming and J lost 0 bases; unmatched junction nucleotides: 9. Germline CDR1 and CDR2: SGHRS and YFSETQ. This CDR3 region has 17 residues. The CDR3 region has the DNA TGCGCCAGCAGCCTGATGGGACAGGGGCCCATGAACACTGAAGCTTTCTTT. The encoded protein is CASSLMGQGPMNTEAFF.

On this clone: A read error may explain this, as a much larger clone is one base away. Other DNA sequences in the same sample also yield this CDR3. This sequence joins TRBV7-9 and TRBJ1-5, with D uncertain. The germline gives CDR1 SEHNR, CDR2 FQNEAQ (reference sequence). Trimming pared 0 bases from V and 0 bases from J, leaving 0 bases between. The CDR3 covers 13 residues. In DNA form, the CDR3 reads TGTGCCAGCAGCTTAGCTAGCAATCAGCCCCAGCATTTT. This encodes CASSLASNQPQHF.

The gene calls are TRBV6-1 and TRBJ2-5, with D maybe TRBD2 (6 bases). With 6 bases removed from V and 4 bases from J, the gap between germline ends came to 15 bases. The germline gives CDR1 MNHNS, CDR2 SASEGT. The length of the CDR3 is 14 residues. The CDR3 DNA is TGTGCCAGCAGCCTGACTAGTGGAGGAGAGACCCAGTACTTC. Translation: CASSLTSGGETQYF.

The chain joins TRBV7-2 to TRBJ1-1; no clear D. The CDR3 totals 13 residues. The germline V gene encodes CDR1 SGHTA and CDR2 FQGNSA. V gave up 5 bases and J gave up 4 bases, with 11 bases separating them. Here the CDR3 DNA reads TGTGCCAGCAGCAAGACCTTGGGCACTGAAGCTTTCTTT. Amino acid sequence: CASSKTLGTEAFF.

For the CDR3, the DNA is TGTGCCAGCAGCCAACGACAGGGGGCCAGCAAGGAGGCCCTATCGGGTGGCTACACCTTC. Encoded protein: CASSQRQGASKEALSGGYTF. The chain carries TRBV4-2 and TRBJ1-2; 10 bases are a match to TRBD1. CDR1 and CDR2 from the germline V gene are LGHNA and YNFKEQ. V dropped 2 bases and J dropped 7; count of bases not matched to a gene: 22. CDR3 length: 20 amino acids.

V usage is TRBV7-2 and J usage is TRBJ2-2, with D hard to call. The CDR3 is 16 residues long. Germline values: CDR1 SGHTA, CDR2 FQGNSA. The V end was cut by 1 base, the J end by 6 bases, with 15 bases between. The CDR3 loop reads CASSLVPPNVAGELFF. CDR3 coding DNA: TGTGCCAGCAGCTTAGTTCCTCCCAATGTGGCCGGGGAGCTGTTTTTT.